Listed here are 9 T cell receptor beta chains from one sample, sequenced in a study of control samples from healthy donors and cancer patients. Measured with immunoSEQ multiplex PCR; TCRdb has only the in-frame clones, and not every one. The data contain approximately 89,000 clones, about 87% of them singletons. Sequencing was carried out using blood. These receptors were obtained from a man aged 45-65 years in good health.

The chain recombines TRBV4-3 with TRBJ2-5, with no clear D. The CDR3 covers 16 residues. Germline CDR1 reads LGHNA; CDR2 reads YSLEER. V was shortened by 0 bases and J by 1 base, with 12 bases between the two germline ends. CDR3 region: CASSQDGAFSQETQYF. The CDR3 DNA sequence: TGCGCCAGCAGCCAAGATGGAGCGTTCAGCCAAGAGACCCAGTACTTC.

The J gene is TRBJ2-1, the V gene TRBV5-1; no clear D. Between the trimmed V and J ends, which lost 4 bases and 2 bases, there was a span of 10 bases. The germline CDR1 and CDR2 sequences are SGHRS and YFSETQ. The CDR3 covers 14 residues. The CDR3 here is CASSTDGPYNEQFF. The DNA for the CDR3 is TGCGCCAGCAGCACGGACGGGCCCTACAATGAGCAGTTCTTC.

CDR3 nucleotide sequence: TGCAGCTACCCAGGGGTGAGGCCCGGGGAGCTGTTTTTT. This codes for CSYPGVRPGELFF. J is TRBJ2-2 and V is TRBV29-1; possible D gene TRBD1, 6 bases. This CDR3 has 13 residues. CDR1 SQVTM and CDR2 ANQGSEA come from the germline V gene. V was cut by 8 bases and J by 6 bases, with 16 bases left in between.

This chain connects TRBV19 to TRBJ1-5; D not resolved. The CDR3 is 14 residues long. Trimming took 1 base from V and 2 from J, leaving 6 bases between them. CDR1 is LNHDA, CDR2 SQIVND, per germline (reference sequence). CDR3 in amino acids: CASSIVVGNQPQHF. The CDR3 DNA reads TGTGCCAGTAGTATAGTAGTGGGCAATCAGCCCCAGCATTTT.

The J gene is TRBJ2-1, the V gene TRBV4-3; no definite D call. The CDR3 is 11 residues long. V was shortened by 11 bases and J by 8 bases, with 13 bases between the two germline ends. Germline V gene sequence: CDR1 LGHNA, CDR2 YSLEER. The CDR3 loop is CASAPSDEQFF. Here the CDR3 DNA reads TGCGCCTCCGCTCCCTCCGATGAGCAGTTCTTC.

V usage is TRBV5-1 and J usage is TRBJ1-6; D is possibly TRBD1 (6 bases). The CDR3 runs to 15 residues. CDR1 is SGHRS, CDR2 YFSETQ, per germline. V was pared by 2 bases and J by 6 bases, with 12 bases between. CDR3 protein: CASSFDRSGNSPLHF. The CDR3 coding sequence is TGCGCCAGCAGCTTTGACAGGTCTGGTAATTCACCCCTCCACTTT.

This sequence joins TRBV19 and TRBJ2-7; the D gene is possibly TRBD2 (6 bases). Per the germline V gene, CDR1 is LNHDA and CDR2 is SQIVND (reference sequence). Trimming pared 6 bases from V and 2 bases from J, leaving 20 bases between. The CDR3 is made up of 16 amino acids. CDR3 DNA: TGTGCCAGTAGCTCACCCGGCGGTAGCGGTACCTACGAGCAGTACTTC. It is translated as CASSSPGGSGTYEQYF.

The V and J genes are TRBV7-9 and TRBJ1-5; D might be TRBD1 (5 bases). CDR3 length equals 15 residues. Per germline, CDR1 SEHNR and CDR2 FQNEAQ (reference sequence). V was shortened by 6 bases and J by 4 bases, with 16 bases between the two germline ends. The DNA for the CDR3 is TGTGCCAGCAGACCCTTGGAGGGGTCTAATCAGCCCCAGCATTTT. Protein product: CASRPLEGSNQPQHF.

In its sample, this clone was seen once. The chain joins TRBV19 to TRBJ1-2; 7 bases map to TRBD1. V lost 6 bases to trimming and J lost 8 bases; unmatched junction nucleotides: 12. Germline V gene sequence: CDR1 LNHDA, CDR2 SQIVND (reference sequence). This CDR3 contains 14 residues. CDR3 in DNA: TGTGCCAGTAGCCACAACAGGGGCGAGGGGGGCTACACCTTC. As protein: CASSHNRGEGGYTF. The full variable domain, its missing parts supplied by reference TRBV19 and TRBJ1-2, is DGGITQSPKYLFRKEGQNVTLSCEQNLNHDAMYWYRQDPGQGLRLIYYSQIVNDFQKGDIAEGYSVSREKKESFPLTVTSAQKNPTAFYLCASSHNRGEGGYTFGSGTRLTVV.